The 5 T cell receptor beta chains below come from one sample, sequenced in a study of T cell responses to AZD1222 COVID-19 vaccine. Repertoires were generated with immunoSEQ multiplex PCR, while TCRdb's copy carries only in-frame clones and drops some. Among about 200,000 clones listed, 93% were seen once. The specimen was peripheral blood, collected 28 days after the second AZD1222 dose. These receptors all come from an adult who received the AZD1222 COVID-19 vaccine.

Comment on this clone: Different DNA sequences within this sample yield the same CDR3. This chain connects TRBV9 to TRBJ1-2, with D possibly TRBD1 on 5 matching bases. The V gene's germline CDR1 is SGDLS and CDR2 YYNGEE. The CDR3 runs 12 residues. V shed 2 bases and J shed 7 bases, with 9 bases lying between them. Here the CDR3 reads CASSVVGGGYTF. DNA of the CDR3: TGTGCCAGCAGCGTTGTCGGGGGTGGCTACACCTTC.

This clone has just one count. This chain links TRBV7-9 with TRBJ1-5; 7 bases are shared with TRBD1. Trimming cost V 5 bases and J 3 bases; bases outside gene matches: 4. The CDR3 contains 14 residues. Germline CDR1 is SEHNR and CDR2 is FQNEAQ (reference sequence). CDR3 bases: TGTGCCAGCAGCCCGGGACAGTACAATCAGCCCCAGCATTTT. Protein sequence: CASSPGQYNQPQHF. Drawing the rest from reference TRBV7-9 and TRBJ1-5, the complete variable domain is DTGVSQNPRHKITKRGQNVTFRCDPISEHNRLYWYRQTLGQGPEFLTYFQNEAQLEKSRLLSDRFSAERPKGSFSTLEIQRTEQGDSAMYLCASSPGQYNQPQHFGDGTRLSIL.

The table lists this clone with a count of one. This chain uses TRBV2 with TRBJ1-2; TRBD1 agrees at 8 bases. Unmatched junction bases numbered 8, after V lost 7 bases and J lost 1 base. The CDR3 covers 15 residues. Germline V gene lookup returns CDR1 SNHLY and CDR2 FYNNEI. The CDR3 loop is CASTSATGVNYGYTF. The CDR3 region has the DNA TGTGCCAGCACCTCAGCGACAGGGGTTAACTATGGCTACACCTTC. Full variable domain (missing parts from reference TRBV2 and TRBJ1-2): EPEVTQTPSHQVTQMGQEVILRCVPISNHLYFYWYRQILGQKVEFLVSFYNNEISEKSEIFDDQFSVERPDGSNFTLKIRSTKLEDSAMYFCASTSATGVNYGYTFGSGTRLTVV.

The chain employs TRBV19 and TRBJ1-1, with D uncertain. V was shortened by 3 bases and J by 4 bases, with 12 bases between the two germline ends. CDR1 LNHDA and CDR2 SQIVND come from the germline V gene (reference sequence). This CDR3 comprises 14 residues. The CDR3 sequence is CASSIGRLGTEAFF. The CDR3 coding sequence is TGTGCCAGTAGTATCGGGCGGTTGGGCACTGAAGCTTTCTTT.

The V gene is TRBV4-2, the J gene TRBJ2-1; 8 bases align to TRBD2. CDR1 and CDR2 from the germline V gene are LGHNA and YNFKEQ. V was clipped by 4 bases and J by 0 bases; unmatched bases: 5. This CDR3 is 16 amino acids long. This CDR3 is CASSREREPSYNEQFF. Here the CDR3 DNA reads TGTGCCAGCAGCCGGGAGCGGGAGCCCTCCTACAATGAGCAGTTCTTC.